This TCR beta chain was sequenced in a study of T cells after yellow fever vaccination. About the research overall: Researchers used SMART-Seq v4 Ultra Low Input to prepare fractions that had low cell numbers. Study-wide results and caveats: Primary-vaccination clones mostly resurfaced post-booster (96% CD4, approximately 89% CD8). Peaking on day 5 versus 15, the secondary response was faster but weaker.

A process of 5'RACE template switching, which added a universal primer site and UMIs, was used to make TCR cDNA. TCRdb passed the 5' RACE reads through MiXCR, listing each CDR3 protein once. The top ten hold less than 3.5% of the sample, which has around 250,000 distinct CDR3 sequences, around 4.9% seen once. V was pared by 0 bases and J by 2 bases, with 6 bases of the junction left unmatched. The CDR3 covers 16 residues. Germline V gene sequence: CDR1 DFQATT, CDR2 SNEGSKA (reference sequence). Remarks on this clonotype: Its matching antigen is unknown.

The sequences come from CD4+ T cells sorted from PBMCs, collected on the day of the yellow fever booster vaccination. The TCR was taken from a man younger than 35 who received the YFV17D yellow fever vaccine. This chain connects TRBV20-1 to TRBJ2-7; TRBD2 matches at 11 bases. The CDR3 spells CSARDAVAGGTYEQYF. The CDR3 nucleotides read TGCAGTGCTAGAGACGCAGTAGCGGGGGGGACCTACGAGCAGTACTTC.